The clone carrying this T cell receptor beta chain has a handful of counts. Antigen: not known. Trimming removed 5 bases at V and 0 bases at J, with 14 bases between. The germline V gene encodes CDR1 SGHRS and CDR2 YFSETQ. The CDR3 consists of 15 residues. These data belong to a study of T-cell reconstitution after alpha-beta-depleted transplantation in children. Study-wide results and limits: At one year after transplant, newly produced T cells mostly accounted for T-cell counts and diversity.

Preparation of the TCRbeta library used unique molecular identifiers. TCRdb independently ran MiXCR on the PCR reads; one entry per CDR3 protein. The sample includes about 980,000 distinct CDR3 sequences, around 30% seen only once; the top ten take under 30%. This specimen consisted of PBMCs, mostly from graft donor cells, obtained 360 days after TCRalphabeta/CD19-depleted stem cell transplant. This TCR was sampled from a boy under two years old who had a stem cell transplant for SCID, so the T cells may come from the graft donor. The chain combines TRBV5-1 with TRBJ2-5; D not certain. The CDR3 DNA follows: TGCGCCAGCAGGGTTGTGTTCTGGGACCAAGAGACCCAGTACTTC. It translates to CASRVVFWDQETQYF. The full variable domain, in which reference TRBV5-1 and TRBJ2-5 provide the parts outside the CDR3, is KAGVTQTPRYLIKTRGQQVTLSCSPISGHRSVSWYQQTPGQGLQFLFEYFSETQRNKGNFPGRFSGRQFSNSRSEMNVSTLELGDSALYLCASRVVFWDQETQYFGPGTRLLVL.